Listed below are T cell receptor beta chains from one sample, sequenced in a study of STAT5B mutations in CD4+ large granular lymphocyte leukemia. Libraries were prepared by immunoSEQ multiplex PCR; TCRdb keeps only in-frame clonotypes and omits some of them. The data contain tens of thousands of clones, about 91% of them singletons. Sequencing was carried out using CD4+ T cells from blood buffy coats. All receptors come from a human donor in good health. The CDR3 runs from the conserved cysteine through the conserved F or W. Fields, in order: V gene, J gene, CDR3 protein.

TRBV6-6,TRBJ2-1,CASSYDGPSYNEQFF
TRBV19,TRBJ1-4,CASSINQPGNEKLFF
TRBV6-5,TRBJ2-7,CASSYSSGLGYEQYF
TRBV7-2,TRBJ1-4,CASSSLGGPNEKLFF
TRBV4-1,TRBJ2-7,CASSQERASGRTSINEQYF
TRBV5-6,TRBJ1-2,CASSLGRQAPYGYTF
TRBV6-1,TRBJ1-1,CASSEWWSKTEAFF
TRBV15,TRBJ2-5,CATSRDLGGIEETQYF
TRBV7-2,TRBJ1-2,CASSSGTAGYGYTF
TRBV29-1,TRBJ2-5,CSLGLGAGETQYF
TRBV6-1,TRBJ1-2,CASMADFRSYGYTF
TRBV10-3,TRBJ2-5,CAIRTGEETQYF
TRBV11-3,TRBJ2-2,CASSLGFGTSSTGELFF
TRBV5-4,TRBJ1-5,CASSSTGTGGSQPQHF
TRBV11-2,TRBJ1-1,CASLRQGWRNTEAFF
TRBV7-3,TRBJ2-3,CASSFGVGTSTDTQYF
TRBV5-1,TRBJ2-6,CASSLNRAGANVLTF
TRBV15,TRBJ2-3,CATSRDRRGRGADTQYF
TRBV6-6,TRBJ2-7,CASSLQGTGGSEQYF
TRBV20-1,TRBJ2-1,CSAVPWDEQFF
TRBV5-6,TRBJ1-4,CASSLIGGGDEKLFF
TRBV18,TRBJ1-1,CASSLTEGGVTEAFF
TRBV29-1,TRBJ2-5,CSLSKAAFRGAQYF
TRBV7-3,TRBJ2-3,CASSSGLSTDTQYF
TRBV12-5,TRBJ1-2,CASGLTLQGSYGYTF
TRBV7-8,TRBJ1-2,CASSLGGDYGYTF
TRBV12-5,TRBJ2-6,CASGQNSGANVLTF
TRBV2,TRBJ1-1,CASSVQAVEAFF
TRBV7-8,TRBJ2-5,CASSRPRGAGKETQYF
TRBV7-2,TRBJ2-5,CASNPAGVGETQYF
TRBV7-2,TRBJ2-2,CASSLAAGVPGELFF
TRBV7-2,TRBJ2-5,CASSLRSGEETQYF
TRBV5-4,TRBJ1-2,CASSSRGRGTNYGYTF
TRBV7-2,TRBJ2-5,CASSSREPETQYF
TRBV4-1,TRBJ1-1,CASSPLGMRTEAFF
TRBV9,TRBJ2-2,CASSVGHGELFF
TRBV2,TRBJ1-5,CASRGGQWSNQPQHF
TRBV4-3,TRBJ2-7,CASNRTNSYEQYF
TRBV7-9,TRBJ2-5,CASSIQGTQYF
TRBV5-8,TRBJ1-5,CASSLRVYSNQPQHF
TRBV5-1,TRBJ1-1,CASSFSDVNTEAFF